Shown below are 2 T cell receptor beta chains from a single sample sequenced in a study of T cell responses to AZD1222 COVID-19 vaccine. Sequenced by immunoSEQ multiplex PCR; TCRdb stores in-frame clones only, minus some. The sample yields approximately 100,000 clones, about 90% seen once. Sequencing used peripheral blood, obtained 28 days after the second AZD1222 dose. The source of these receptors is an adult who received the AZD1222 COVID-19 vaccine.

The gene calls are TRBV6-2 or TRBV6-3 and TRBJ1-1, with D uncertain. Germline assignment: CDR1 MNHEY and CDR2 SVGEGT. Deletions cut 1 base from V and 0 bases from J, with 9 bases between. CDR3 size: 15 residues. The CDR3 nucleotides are TGTGCCAGCAGTTACTTCCGGAAGATGAACACTGAAGCTTTCTTT. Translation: CASSYFRKMNTEAFF.

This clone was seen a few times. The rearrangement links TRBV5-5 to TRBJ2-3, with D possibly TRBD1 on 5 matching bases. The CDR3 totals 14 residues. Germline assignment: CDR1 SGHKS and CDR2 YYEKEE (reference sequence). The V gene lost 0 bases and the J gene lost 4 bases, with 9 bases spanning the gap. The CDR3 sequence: CASSLAVGADTQYF. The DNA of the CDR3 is TGTGCCAGCAGCTTGGCGGTAGGGGCAGATACGCAGTATTTT.